The rows below give T cell receptor beta chains drawn from one sample of a study of T cell repertoires in cytomegalovirus infection. TCRdb analysed the reads with MiXCR anew, one entry per CDR3 protein. The sample includes around 260,000 distinct CDR3 sequences, roughly 23% of them seen just once. The sequencing sample was made of PBMCs. The receptors come from a human donor in good health (CMV status not recorded). Some clones in this sample may be carry-over from other donors' samples. Both conserved end residues are part of each CDR3. The D gene is left open where the match is weak. The size field is filled for only some rows; it gives once, few, many or a size class.

CDR3 protein: CASSLNGRSDYTF
CDR3 DNA: TGTGCCAGCAGCTTAAATGGACGTTCTGACTACACCTTC
J gene: TRBJ1-2
D gene: .
clone size: .
V gene: TRBV7-3

CDR3 protein: CASSLTLEQYF
CDR3 DNA: TGTGCCAGCAGTTTAACCCTCGAGCAGTACTTC
J gene: TRBJ2-7
D gene: .
clone size: .
V gene: TRBV28

CDR3 protein: CASSRGGKAGGTLDTQYF
CDR3 DNA: TGTGCCAGCAGTCGCGGCGGCAAGGCGGGGGGGACGCTAGATACGCAGTATTTT
J gene: TRBJ2-3
D gene: TRBD2
clone size: .
V gene: TRBV5-4

CDR3 protein: CASSPGPEGYTF
CDR3 DNA: TGTGCCAGCAGCCCAGGACCGGAGGGCTACACCTTC
J gene: TRBJ1-2
D gene: .
clone size: .
V gene: TRBV7-9

CDR3 protein: CASSISIGLAGTDTQYF
CDR3 DNA: TGTGCCAGTAGTATTTCTATCGGACTAGCAGGTACAGATACGCAGTATTTT
J gene: TRBJ2-3
D gene: TRBD2
clone size: .
V gene: TRBV19

CDR3 protein: CASSLSQQETQYF
CDR3 DNA: TGTGCCAGCAGCTTATCCCAGCAAGAGACCCAGTACTTC
J gene: TRBJ2-5
D gene: .
clone size: .
V gene: TRBV11-2

CDR3 protein: CASSIVNNEQFF
CDR3 DNA: TGTGCCAGTAGTATAGTCAACAATGAGCAGTTCTTC
J gene: TRBJ2-1
D gene: .
clone size: few
V gene: TRBV19

CDR3 protein: CASSWGLAGGEQYF
CDR3 DNA: TGTGCCAGCAGCTGGGGACTAGCGGGAGGCGAGCAGTACTTC
J gene: TRBJ2-7
D gene: TRBD2
clone size: many
V gene: TRBV7-2

CDR3 protein: CASSQVVLGAGVKTQYF
CDR3 DNA: TGCGCCAGCAGCCAAGTGGTGTTGGGCGCGGGAGTCAAGACCCAGTACTTC
J gene: TRBJ2-5
D gene: TRBD2
clone size: .
V gene: TRBV4-3

CDR3 protein: CASTTAARQGQETQYF
CDR3 DNA: TGTGCCAGCACCACGGCTGCCCGACAGGGCCAAGAGACCCAGTACTTC
J gene: TRBJ2-5
D gene: TRBD1
clone size: .
V gene: TRBV28

CDR3 protein: CAISETEGIAYEQYF
CDR3 DNA: TGTGCCATCAGTGAGACAGAGGGGATCGCTTACGAGCAGTACTTC
J gene: TRBJ2-7
D gene: .
clone size: .
V gene: TRBV10-3

CDR3 protein: CASGFQGGAEAFF
CDR3 DNA: TGTGCTAGTGGTTTCCAGGGTGGCGCTGAAGCTTTCTTT
J gene: TRBJ1-1
D gene: .
clone size: few
V gene: TRBV12-5

CDR3 protein: CASSANGVSGEQYF
CDR3 DNA: TGTGCCAGCAGCGCGAACGGGGTGAGCGGCGAGCAGTACTTC
J gene: TRBJ2-7
D gene: .
clone size: once
V gene: TRBV7-8

CDR3 protein: CAIKSTSGSGGDTQYF
CDR3 DNA: TGTGCCATCAAGTCAACTAGCGGGAGTGGGGGAGATACGCAGTATTTT
J gene: TRBJ2-3
D gene: TRBD2
clone size: .
V gene: TRBV10-3

CDR3 protein: CSVAQGSEKLFF
CDR3 DNA: TGCAGCGTTGCTCAGGGAAGTGAAAAACTGTTTTTT
J gene: TRBJ1-4
D gene: .
clone size: .
V gene: TRBV29-1

CDR3 protein: CAGRRSGGRETQYF
CDR3 DNA: TGTGCCGGCCGAAGGTCGGGGGGACGAGAGACCCAGTACTTC
J gene: TRBJ2-5
D gene: TRBD2
clone size: .
V gene: TRBV6-1

CDR3 protein: CASSLARGNTIYF
CDR3 DNA: TGTGCCAGCAGCTTAGCGCGGGGAAACACCATATATTTT
J gene: TRBJ1-3
D gene: .
clone size: .
V gene: TRBV7-9

CDR3 protein: CASSFPGTGWEKLFF
CDR3 DNA: TGTGCCAGCAGTTTCCCCGGGACAGGGTGGGAAAAACTGTTTTTT
J gene: TRBJ1-4
D gene: TRBD1
clone size: .
V gene: TRBV28

CDR3 protein: CASSLGRISEQYF
CDR3 DNA: TGTGCCAGCAGCTTAGGGAGGATCTCCGAGCAGTACTTC
J gene: TRBJ2-7
D gene: .
clone size: many
V gene: TRBV7-2

CDR3 protein: CASSLGGTGANVLTF
CDR3 DNA: TGTGCCAGCAGCTTAGGAGGAACTGGGGCCAACGTCCTGACTTTC
J gene: TRBJ2-6
D gene: .
clone size: .
V gene: TRBV7-9

CDR3 protein: CASSLSNYEQYF
CDR3 DNA: TGTGCCAGCAGCTTAAGCAACTACGAGCAGTACTTC
J gene: TRBJ2-7
D gene: .
clone size: .
V gene: TRBV7-9

CDR3 protein: CASSLARTSGIYNEQFF
CDR3 DNA: TGTGCCAGCAGCTTAGCGCGAACTAGCGGGATCTACAATGAGCAGTTCTTC
J gene: TRBJ2-1
D gene: TRBD2
clone size: few
V gene: TRBV7-2

CDR3 protein: CASSLGGTELAKNIQYF
CDR3 DNA: TGTGCCAGCAGCTTAGGTGGGACAGAGCTAGCCAAAAACATTCAGTACTTC
J gene: TRBJ2-4
D gene: TRBD1
clone size: many
V gene: TRBV7-2

CDR3 protein: CASSLVWDSSYEQYF
CDR3 DNA: TGTGCCAGCAGCTTAGTATGGGACAGCTCCTACGAGCAGTACTTC
J gene: TRBJ2-7
D gene: TRBD1
clone size: many
V gene: TRBV7-2

CDR3 protein: CASSTGQGAPYEQYF
CDR3 DNA: TGTGCCAGCAGTACCGGACAGGGCGCTCCCTACGAGCAGTACTTC
J gene: TRBJ2-7
D gene: TRBD1
clone size: .
V gene: TRBV28

CDR3 protein: CASGLYPGNEQFF
CDR3 DNA: TGTGCTAGTGGTTTGTACCCGGGCAATGAGCAGTTCTTC
J gene: TRBJ2-1
D gene: .
clone size: .
V gene: TRBV12-5

CDR3 protein: CSVRTARSADTQYF
CDR3 DNA: TGCAGCGTTCGGACAGCACGGAGCGCAGATACGCAGTATTTT
J gene: TRBJ2-3
D gene: .
clone size: .
V gene: TRBV29-1

CDR3 protein: CSARDPRLAGGPDTQYF
CDR3 DNA: TGCAGTGCTAGAGATCCCCGACTAGCGGGGGGACCAGATACGCAGTATTTT
J gene: TRBJ2-3
D gene: TRBD2
clone size: few
V gene: TRBV20-1

CDR3 protein: CASSPDRDNYEQYF
CDR3 DNA: TGTGCCAGCTCACCTGACCGGGACAACTACGAGCAGTACTTC
J gene: TRBJ2-7
D gene: .
clone size: .
V gene: TRBV18

CDR3 protein: CASSPRLSTNNSPLHF
CDR3 DNA: TGTGCCAGCAGTCCCCGACTGAGCACAAATAATTCACCCCTCCACTTT
J gene: TRBJ1-6
D gene: .
clone size: .
V gene: TRBV6-2/TRBV6-3

CDR3 protein: CAWSVRAGTGELFF
CDR3 DNA: TGTGCCTGGAGTGTACGGGCTGGCACCGGGGAGCTGTTTTTT
J gene: TRBJ2-2
D gene: .
clone size: .
V gene: TRBV30

CDR3 protein: CSVEQAETQYF
CDR3 DNA: TGCAGCGTTGAACAGGCAGAGACCCAGTACTTC
J gene: TRBJ2-5
D gene: .
clone size: .
V gene: TRBV29-1

CDR3 protein: CAIRPQNEKLFF
CDR3 DNA: TGTGCCATCCGACCGCAAAATGAAAAACTGTTTTTT
J gene: TRBJ1-4
D gene: .
clone size: many
V gene: TRBV7-2

CDR3 protein: CASSQDRQGGRFF
CDR3 DNA: TGCGCCAGCAGCCAAGATCGGCAGGGAGGAAGGTTCTTC
J gene: TRBJ2-1
D gene: .
clone size: .
V gene: TRBV4-1

CDR3 protein: CASSHIIQGYEQYF
CDR3 DNA: TGTGCCAGCAGCCACATTATACAGGGCTACGAGCAGTACTTC
J gene: TRBJ2-7
D gene: .
clone size: many
V gene: TRBV7-9

CDR3 protein: CASVPRSSSGANVLTF
CDR3 DNA: TGTGCCAGCGTACCTCGGTCGAGCTCTGGGGCCAACGTCCTGACTTTC
J gene: TRBJ2-6
D gene: .
clone size: few
V gene: TRBV6-6

CDR3 protein: CASSLGLAGGRNTGELFF
CDR3 DNA: TGCGCCAGCAGCTTGGGCCTAGCGGGGGGCAGGAACACCGGGGAGCTGTTTTTT
J gene: TRBJ2-2
D gene: TRBD2
clone size: few
V gene: TRBV5-1

CDR3 protein: CATDRSDTGELFF
CDR3 DNA: TGTGCCACCGACAGGTCGGACACCGGGGAGCTGTTTTTT
J gene: TRBJ2-2
D gene: .
clone size: few
V gene: TRBV6-6

CDR3 protein: CATSRGNQPQHF
CDR3 DNA: TGTGCCACCTCACGAGGAAATCAGCCCCAGCATTTT
J gene: TRBJ1-5
D gene: .
clone size: .
V gene: TRBV25-1

CDR3 protein: CASSFWDLEDTQYF
CDR3 DNA: TGTGCCAGCAGCTTCTGGGACCTGGAGGATACGCAGTATTTT
J gene: TRBJ2-3
D gene: .
clone size: many
V gene: TRBV7-2

CDR3 protein: CASRPDGTRNTEAFF
CDR3 DNA: TGTGCCAGCAGACCGGACGGTACTCGGAACACTGAAGCTTTCTTT
J gene: TRBJ1-1
D gene: .
clone size: many
V gene: TRBV7-2

CDR3 protein: CASSPGGLNTEAFF
CDR3 DNA: TGTGCCAGCAGCCCAGGCGGACTGAACACTGAAGCTTTCTTT
J gene: TRBJ1-1
D gene: .
clone size: once
V gene: TRBV3-1

CDR3 protein: CASSLSVGRGSYNEQFF
CDR3 DNA: TGTGCCAGCAGCTTAAGTGTGGGACGGGGATCGTACAATGAGCAGTTCTTC
J gene: TRBJ2-1
D gene: .
clone size: many
V gene: TRBV7-3

CDR3 protein: CASTVGTYYGYTF
CDR3 DNA: TGTGCCAGCACCGTCGGGACCTACTATGGCTACACCTTC
J gene: TRBJ1-2
D gene: .
clone size: .
V gene: TRBV28

CDR3 protein: CASSYSRMETEAFF
CDR3 DNA: TGTGCCAGCAGTTACTCGAGAATGGAGACTGAAGCTTTCTTT
J gene: TRBJ1-1
D gene: .
clone size: few
V gene: TRBV6-2/TRBV6-3

CDR3 protein: CASSMVTNTEAFF
CDR3 DNA: TGTGCCAGCAGCATGGTTACGAACACTGAAGCTTTCTTT
J gene: TRBJ1-1
D gene: .
clone size: .
V gene: TRBV9

CDR3 protein: CASSSGQGAGEQYF
CDR3 DNA: TGTGCCAGCAGCTCGGGACAGGGGGCGGGAGAGCAGTACTTC
J gene: TRBJ2-7
D gene: TRBD1
clone size: many
V gene: TRBV11-2

CDR3 protein: CTATGNTEAFF
CDR3 DNA: TGCACCGCGACCGGGAACACTGAAGCTTTCTTT
J gene: TRBJ1-1
D gene: .
clone size: .
V gene: TRBV20-1

CDR3 protein: CASSLDEVASYTF
CDR3 DNA: TGTGCCAGTAGTCTGGATGAAGTCGCGAGCTACACCTTC
J gene: TRBJ1-2
D gene: .
clone size: once
V gene: TRBV19

CDR3 protein: CASTPKWASSTDTQYF
CDR3 DNA: TGTGCCAGCACCCCAAAGTGGGCGTCTAGCACAGATACGCAGTATTTT
J gene: TRBJ2-3
D gene: .
clone size: many
V gene: TRBV6-1

CDR3 protein: CAASLGDGAQHF
CDR3 DNA: TGTGCCGCCTCTTTGGGGGACGGGGCCCAGCATTTT
J gene: TRBJ1-5
D gene: .
clone size: .
V gene: TRBV24-1

CDR3 protein: CASSFRSSYEQYF
CDR3 DNA: TGTGCCAGCAGTTTCCGCAGCTCCTACGAGCAGTACTTC
J gene: TRBJ2-7
D gene: .
clone size: many
V gene: TRBV27

CDR3 protein: CASSSLRGNQPQHF
CDR3 DNA: TGTGCCAGCAGCTCTCTCCGGGGCAATCAGCCCCAGCATTTT
J gene: TRBJ1-5
D gene: .
clone size: many
V gene: TRBV7-2

CDR3 protein: CASNTRSTGFAYEQYF
CDR3 DNA: TGTGCCAGCAATACACGATCGACAGGGTTTGCCTACGAGCAGTACTTC
J gene: TRBJ2-7
D gene: TRBD1
clone size: few
V gene: TRBV6-2/TRBV6-3

CDR3 protein: CASSDDRGRSSPLHF
CDR3 DNA: TGTGCCAGCAGTGACGACAGGGGAAGAAGTTCACCCCTCCACTTT
J gene: TRBJ1-6
D gene: TRBD1
clone size: few
V gene: TRBV2

CDR3 protein: CASSYLREGAAKNIQYF
CDR3 DNA: TGTGCCAGCAGTTACCTTCGCGAGGGAGCAGCCAAAAACATTCAGTACTTC
J gene: TRBJ2-4
D gene: .
clone size: .
V gene: TRBV27

CDR3 protein: CASSTDRGTETQYF
CDR3 DNA: TGCGCCAGCAGCACGGACAGGGGAACAGAGACCCAGTACTTC
J gene: TRBJ2-5
D gene: TRBD1
clone size: .
V gene: TRBV5-1

CDR3 protein: CASSLGDRVEAFF
CDR3 DNA: TGTGCCAGCAGTTTAGGGGACAGGGTGGAAGCTTTCTTT
J gene: TRBJ1-1
D gene: TRBD1
clone size: few
V gene: TRBV28

CDR3 protein: CASSPSREPFYEQYF
CDR3 DNA: TGTGCCAGCAGCCCCTCGCGGGAGCCCTTCTACGAGCAGTACTTC
J gene: TRBJ2-7
D gene: TRBD2
clone size: .
V gene: TRBV28

CDR3 protein: CASSLVSWGSGNTIYF
CDR3 DNA: TGTGCCAGCAGCTTAGTCTCCTGGGGATCAGGAAACACCATATATTTT
J gene: TRBJ1-3
D gene: .
clone size: many
V gene: TRBV7-8